The sequence of this TCR beta chain was determined in a study of cytomegalovirus exposure and HLA in healthy donors. Study background: Earlier sequencing of 150 million to 200 million T cells yielded 120 million or so unique TCR beta sequences.

Amplification used 60 Vbeta primers and 13 Jbeta primers. Sequencing was performed with immunoSEQ multiplex PCR; in TCRdb, only in-frame clones are kept and a portion is missing. This sample has 99,000 or so clones, with around four fifths found just once. Trimming pared 1 base from V and 7 bases from J, leaving 11 bases between. This CDR3 has 14 amino acids. Germline-derived CDR1 and CDR2 are MGHRA and YSYEKL. General study results and limits: Earlier analysis yielded a pattern in which most TCR beta V segments were productive about 90% or about 30% of the time.

Of note for this clone: Its specificity is not known.

V and J are TRBV4-1 and TRBJ2-1, with D perhaps TRBD1 (6 bases). Sequences were obtained from PBMCs. The TCR sequence derives from a woman aged 40 to 55 in good health and CMV-seropositive. Written as DNA, the CDR3 is TGCGCCAGCAGCCAAGGACTGAGGGGGAATGAGCAGTTCTTC. Residues: CASSQGLRGNEQFF.